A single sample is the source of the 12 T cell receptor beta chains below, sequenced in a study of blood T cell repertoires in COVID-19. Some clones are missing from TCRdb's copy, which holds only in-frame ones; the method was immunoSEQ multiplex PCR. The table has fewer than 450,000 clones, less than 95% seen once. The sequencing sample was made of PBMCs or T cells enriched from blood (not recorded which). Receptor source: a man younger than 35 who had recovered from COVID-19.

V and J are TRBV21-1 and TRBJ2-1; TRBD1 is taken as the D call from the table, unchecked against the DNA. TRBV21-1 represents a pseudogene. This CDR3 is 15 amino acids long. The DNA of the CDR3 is TGTGCCAGCAGCAATACGGGGACAGACTACAATGAGCAGTTCTTC. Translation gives CASSNTGTDYNEQFF.

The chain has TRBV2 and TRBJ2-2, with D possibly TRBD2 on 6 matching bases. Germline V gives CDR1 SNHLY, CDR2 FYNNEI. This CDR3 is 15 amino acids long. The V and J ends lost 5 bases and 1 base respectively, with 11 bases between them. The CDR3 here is CASSTRGENTGELFF. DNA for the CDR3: TGTGCCAGCAGTACTCGCGGGGAGAACACCGGGGAGCTGTTTTTT.

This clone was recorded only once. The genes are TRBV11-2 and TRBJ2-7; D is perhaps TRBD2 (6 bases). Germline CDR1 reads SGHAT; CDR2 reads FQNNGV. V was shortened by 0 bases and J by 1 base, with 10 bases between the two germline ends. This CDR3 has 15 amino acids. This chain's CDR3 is CASSLEIGGSYEQYF. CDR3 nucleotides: TGTGCCAGCAGCTTAGAGATCGGAGGGTCCTACGAGCAGTACTTC.

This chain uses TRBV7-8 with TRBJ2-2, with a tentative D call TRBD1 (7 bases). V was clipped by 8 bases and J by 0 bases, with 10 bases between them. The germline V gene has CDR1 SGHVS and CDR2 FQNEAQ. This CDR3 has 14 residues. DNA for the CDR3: TGTGCCAGCCGGGGGACAGCGAACACCGGGGAGCTGTTTTTT. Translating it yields CASRGTANTGELFF.

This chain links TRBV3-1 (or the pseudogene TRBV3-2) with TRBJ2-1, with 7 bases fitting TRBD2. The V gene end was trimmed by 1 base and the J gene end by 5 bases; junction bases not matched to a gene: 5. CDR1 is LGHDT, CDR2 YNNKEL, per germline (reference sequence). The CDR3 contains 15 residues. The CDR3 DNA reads TGTGCCAGCAGCCAAGCGGGAGGCTCTAACAATGAGCAGTTCTTC. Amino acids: CASSQAGGSNNEQFF.

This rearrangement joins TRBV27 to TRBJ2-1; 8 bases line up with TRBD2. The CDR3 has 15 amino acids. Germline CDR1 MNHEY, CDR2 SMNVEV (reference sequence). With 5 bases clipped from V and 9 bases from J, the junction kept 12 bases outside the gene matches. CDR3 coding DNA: TGTGCCAGCAGTCCCAGCGGGAGTTGGCTCTCTGAGCAGTTCTTC. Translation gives CASSPSGSWLSEQFF.

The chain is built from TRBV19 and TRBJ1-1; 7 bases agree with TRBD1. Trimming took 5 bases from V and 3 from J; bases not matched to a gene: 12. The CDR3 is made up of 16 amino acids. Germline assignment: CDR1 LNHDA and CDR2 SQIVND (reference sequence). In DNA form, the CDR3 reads TGTGCCAGTAGTGCCCGGGACAGAGTACGGTACACTGAAGCTTTCTTT. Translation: CASSARDRVRYTEAFF.

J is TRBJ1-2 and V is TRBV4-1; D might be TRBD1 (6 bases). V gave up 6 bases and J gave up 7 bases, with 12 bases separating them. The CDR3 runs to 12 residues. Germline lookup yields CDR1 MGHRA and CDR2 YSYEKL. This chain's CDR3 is CASRHRAGGYTF. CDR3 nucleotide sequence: TGCGCCAGCAGGCACAGGGCGGGTGGCTACACCTTC.

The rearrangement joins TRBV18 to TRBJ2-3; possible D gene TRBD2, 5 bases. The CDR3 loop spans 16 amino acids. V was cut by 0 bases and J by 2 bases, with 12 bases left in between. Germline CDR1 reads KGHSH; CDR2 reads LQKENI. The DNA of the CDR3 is TGTGCCAGCTCACCACCTTCCGGAGGAATCACAGATACGCAGTATTTT. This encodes CASSPPSGGITDTQYF.

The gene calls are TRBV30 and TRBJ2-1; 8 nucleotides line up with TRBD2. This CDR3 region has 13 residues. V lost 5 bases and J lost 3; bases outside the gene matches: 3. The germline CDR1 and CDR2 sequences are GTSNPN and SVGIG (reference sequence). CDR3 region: CAWSGGVYNEQFF. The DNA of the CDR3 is TGTGCCTGGTCCGGGGGGGTCTACAATGAGCAGTTCTTC.

The CDR3 sequence: CASSSGGGSGNTIYF. In nucleotides, the CDR3 is TGTGCCAGCAGTTCAGGTGGAGGCTCTGGAAACACCATATATTTT. The V and J genes are TRBV28 and TRBJ1-3, with unresolved D. This CDR3 comprises 15 residues. Germline CDR1 reads MDHEN; CDR2 reads SYDVKM. V dropped 4 bases and J dropped 0 bases, with 10 bases sitting between them.

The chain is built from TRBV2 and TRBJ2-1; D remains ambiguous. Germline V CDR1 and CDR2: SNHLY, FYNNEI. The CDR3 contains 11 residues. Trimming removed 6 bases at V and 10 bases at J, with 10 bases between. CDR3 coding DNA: TGTGCCAGCAGCTTAACCGGGGAGCAGTTCTTC. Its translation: CASSLTGEQFF.